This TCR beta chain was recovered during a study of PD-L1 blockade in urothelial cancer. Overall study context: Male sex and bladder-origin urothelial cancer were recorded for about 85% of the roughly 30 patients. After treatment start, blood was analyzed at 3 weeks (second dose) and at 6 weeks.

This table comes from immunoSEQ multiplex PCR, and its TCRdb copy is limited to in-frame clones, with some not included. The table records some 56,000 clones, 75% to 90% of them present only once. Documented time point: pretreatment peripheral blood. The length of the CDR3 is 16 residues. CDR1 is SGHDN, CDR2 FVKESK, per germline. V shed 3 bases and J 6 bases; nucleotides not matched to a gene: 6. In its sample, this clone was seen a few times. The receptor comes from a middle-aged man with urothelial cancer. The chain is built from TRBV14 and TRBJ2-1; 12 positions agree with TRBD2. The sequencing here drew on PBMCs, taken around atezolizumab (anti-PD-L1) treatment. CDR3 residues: CASSHLLAGGFNEQFF. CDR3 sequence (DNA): TGTGCCAGCAGCCACTTACTAGCGGGAGGATTCAATGAGCAGTTCTTC.